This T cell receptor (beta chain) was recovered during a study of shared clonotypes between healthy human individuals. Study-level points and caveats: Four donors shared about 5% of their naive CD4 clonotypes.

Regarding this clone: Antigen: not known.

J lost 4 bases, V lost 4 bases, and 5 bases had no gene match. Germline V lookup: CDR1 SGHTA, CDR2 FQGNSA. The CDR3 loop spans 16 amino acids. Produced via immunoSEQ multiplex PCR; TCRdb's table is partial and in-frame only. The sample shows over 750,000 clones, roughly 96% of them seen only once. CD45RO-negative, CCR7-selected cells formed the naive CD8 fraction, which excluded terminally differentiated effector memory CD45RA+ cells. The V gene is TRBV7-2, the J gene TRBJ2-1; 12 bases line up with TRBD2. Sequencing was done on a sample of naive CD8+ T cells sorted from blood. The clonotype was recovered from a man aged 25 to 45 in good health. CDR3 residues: CASSSDGLAGYNEQFF. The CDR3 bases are TGTGCCAGCAGCTCGGACGGACTAGCGGGATACAATGAGCAGTTCTTC.